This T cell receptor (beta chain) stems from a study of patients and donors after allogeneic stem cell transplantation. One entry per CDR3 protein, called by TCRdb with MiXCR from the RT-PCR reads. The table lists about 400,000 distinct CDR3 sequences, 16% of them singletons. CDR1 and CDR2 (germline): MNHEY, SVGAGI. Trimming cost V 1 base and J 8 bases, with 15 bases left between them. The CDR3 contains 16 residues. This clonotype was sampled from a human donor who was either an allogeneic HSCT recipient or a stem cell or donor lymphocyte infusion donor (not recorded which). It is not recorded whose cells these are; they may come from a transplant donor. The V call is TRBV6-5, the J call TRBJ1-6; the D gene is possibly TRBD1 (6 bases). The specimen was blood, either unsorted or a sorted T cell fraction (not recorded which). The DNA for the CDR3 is TGTGCCAGCAGTTACTTTCTGGGGGCACCTTATTCACCCCTCCACTTT. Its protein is CASSYFLGAPYSPLHF.